Below, 15 T cell receptor beta chains from the same sample are listed, as sequenced in a study of cytomegalovirus exposure and HLA in healthy donors. In the PCR, 60 Vbeta and 13 Jbeta primers were used. The table came from immunoSEQ multiplex PCR; TCRdb's copy has only in-frame clones and leaves some out. Of 280,000 or so clones in the sample, about 90% were seen once. Material for sequencing was PBMCs. The receptors were sampled from a woman between 18 and 30 years old in good health and CMV-seronegative.

The J gene is TRBJ1-1, the V gene TRBV2; D possibly corresponds to TRBD1 (6 bases). The CDR3 has 14 amino acids. Trimming left V 4 bases short and J 6 bases short, with 15 bases between. CDR1 is SNHLY and CDR2 is FYNNEI in the germline V gene. CDR3 protein: CASSGGPGTPEAFF. The CDR3 bases are TGTGCCAGCAGTGGCGGGCCGGGGACACCTGAAGCTTTCTTT.

This sequence joins TRBV11-2 and TRBJ1-1; possibly TRBD1 for D (5 bases). This CDR3 is built from 14 residues. Trimming pared 5 bases from V and 7 bases from J, leaving 17 bases between. Germline V gene lookup returns CDR1 SGHAT and CDR2 FQNNGV. CDR3 protein: CASSPGAPKGEAFF. DNA for the CDR3: TGTGCCAGCAGCCCTGGGGCCCCGAAGGGTGAAGCTTTCTTT.

This chain connects TRBV4-2 to TRBJ2-3; D is undetermined. Per the germline V gene, CDR1 is LGHNA and CDR2 is YNFKEQ. This CDR3 contains 15 residues. V was cut by 5 bases and J by 0 bases, with 12 bases left in between. CDR3 loop: CASSFSTQSTDTQYF. The CDR3 DNA reads as TGTGCCAGCAGCTTCTCCACCCAGAGCACAGATACGCAGTATTTT.

The table lists this clone with a count of one. The V call is TRBV5-1, the J call TRBJ2-5, with D perhaps TRBD2 (6 bases). Trimming stripped 0 bases from V and 1 base from J, with 10 bases between. The CDR3 extends over 15 amino acids. Germline values: CDR1 SGHRS, CDR2 YFSETQ. CDR3 sequence (DNA): TGCGCCAGCAGCTTGGATCCGGGGGTCCAAGAGACCCAGTACTTC. Amino acids: CASSLDPGVQETQYF. Using reference TRBV5-1 and TRBJ2-5 for the parts outside the CDR3, the full variable domain is KAGVTQTPRYLIKTRGQQVTLSCSPISGHRSVSWYQQTPGQGLQFLFEYFSETQRNKGNFPGRFSGRQFSNSRSEMNVSTLELGDSALYLCASSLDPGVQETQYFGPGTRLLVL.

The table lists this clone with a count of one. This chain links TRBV5-4 with TRBJ1-2; no firm D call. V gave up 0 bases and J gave up 7 bases, with 4 bases separating them. The CDR3 loop spans 11 amino acids. CDR1 SGHNT and CDR2 YYREEE come from the germline V gene (reference sequence). CDR3 in amino acids: CASSLAGGYTF. In DNA, the CDR3 is TGTGCCAGCAGCTTGGCGGGTGGCTACACCTTC.

The V and J genes are TRBV5-1 and TRBJ2-7; D not certain. Germline-derived CDR1 and CDR2 are SGHRS and YFSETQ. V dropped 2 bases and J dropped 2 bases, with 8 bases sitting between them. The CDR3 runs to 13 residues. The CDR3 DNA sequence: TGCGCCAGCAGCTTCGCGGCGGCCTACGAGCAGTACTTC. Residues: CASSFAAAYEQYF.

V is TRBV25-1 and J is TRBJ1-1, with D possibly being TRBD1 (5 bases). Trimming stripped 5 bases from V and 0 bases from J, with 13 bases between. The CDR3 loop spans 15 amino acids. CDR1 and CDR2 (germline): MGHDK, SYGVNS. The CDR3 region is CASSTLGGLNTEAFF. CDR3 DNA: TGTGCCAGCAGTACCCTGGGGGGGTTGAACACTGAAGCTTTCTTT.

The rearrangement links TRBV5-5 to TRBJ1-3, with 7 bases identical to TRBD1. The CDR3 consists of 15 residues. CDR1 SGHKS and CDR2 YYEKEE come from the germline V gene (reference sequence). V was clipped by 0 bases and J by 6 bases; unmatched bases: 6. The CDR3 here is CASSLEGAGPNTIYF. CDR3 sequence (DNA): TGTGCCAGCAGCTTGGAGGGGGCAGGCCCAAACACCATATATTTT.

V and J are TRBV7-3 and TRBJ2-3, with TRBD2 identical over 9 bases. V dropped 5 bases and J dropped 6; count of bases not matched to a gene: 3. This CDR3 contains 13 residues. Germline V gene sequence: CDR1 SGHTA, CDR2 FQGTGA. The CDR3 region is CASSGGLADTQYF. DNA of the CDR3: TGTGCCAGCAGCGGAGGACTAGCGGATACGCAGTATTTT.

This clone was recorded a few times. The genes are TRBV5-1 and TRBJ1-5, with D maybe TRBD1 (5 bases). Trimming removed 3 bases from V and 5 bases from J, with 15 bases in between. The CDR3 contains 15 residues. The germline CDR1 and CDR2 sequences are SGHRS and YFSETQ. The CDR3 reads CASSSDPGLDQPQHF. Here the CDR3 DNA reads TGCGCCAGCAGCTCCGATCCGGGACTCGATCAGCCCCAGCATTTT. Combining the CDR3 with reference TRBV5-1 and TRBJ1-5 gives the whole variable domain KAGVTQTPRYLIKTRGQQVTLSCSPISGHRSVSWYQQTPGQGLQFLFEYFSETQRNKGNFPGRFSGRQFSNSRSEMNVSTLELGDSALYLCASSSDPGLDQPQHFGDGTRLSIL.

The sample holds one count of this clone. The chain's CDR3 is CASRNGLAGAYEQYF. The CDR3 region has the DNA TGTGCCAGCAGAAATGGACTAGCGGGGGCCTACGAGCAGTACTTC. The chain uses TRBV6-5 and TRBJ2-7, with 13 nucleotides matching TRBD2. Germline V gene sequence: CDR1 MNHEY, CDR2 SVGAGI. V lost 6 bases to trimming and J lost 2 bases; unmatched junction nucleotides: 4. There are 15 residues in the CDR3.

The rearrangement uses TRBV7-2 and TRBJ1-6; D might be TRBD1 (5 bases). This CDR3 has 17 amino acids. The ends were cut back, 2 bases at V and 7 bases at J, with 18 bases in the middle. CDR1 is SGHTA and CDR2 is FQGNSA in the germline V gene. CDR3 bases: TGTGCCAGCAGCTTATTACAAATCGGGGGGACCAATTCACCCCTCCACTTT. Its translation is CASSLLQIGGTNSPLHF.

CDR3 coding DNA: TGTGCCAGCAGCTATAATTCTCCTACGAGGCAGTACTTC. Translation gives CASSYNSPTRQYF. The chain links TRBV7-2 to TRBJ2-7, with no clear D. The CDR3 totals 13 residues. Germline V lookup: CDR1 SGHTA, CDR2 FQGNSA. Trimming left V 4 bases short and J 9 bases short, with 16 bases between.

About this clone itself: The junction does not match germline at one end; this may be a read error. Other DNA sequences in the same sample also yield this CDR3. This chain links TRBV30 with TRBJ1-6, with a weak D call TRBD1 (5 bases). This CDR3 is built from 14 residues. CDR1 GTSNPN and CDR2 SVGIG come from the germline V gene (reference sequence). The CDR3 coding sequence is TGTGCCTGGAGTGTCCGGGGGAAAAATTCCCCCCTCCACTTT. Translated: CAWSVRGKNSPLHF.

V gene TRBV19 combines with J gene TRBJ2-1; no reliable D call. Germline V lookup: CDR1 LNHDA, CDR2 SQIVND (reference sequence). V was cut by 5 bases and J by 0 bases, with 11 bases left in between. The length of the CDR3 is 15 residues. The CDR3 sequence is CASSLPPSSYNEQFF. CDR3 DNA sequence: TGTGCCAGTAGTTTACCCCCGAGCTCCTACAATGAGCAGTTCTTC.